The clone carrying this TCR beta chain was seen a few times. Germline V gene sequence: CDR1 SGHRS, CDR2 YFSETQ. V was trimmed by 3 bases and J by 2 bases, leaving 4 bases between them. The CDR3 contains 12 residues. The data belong to a study of blood T cell repertoires in COVID-19. Looking at the study overall: From the United States, Italy and Spain came samples of acute and convalescent COVID-19.

This table comes from immunoSEQ multiplex PCR, and its TCRdb copy is limited to in-frame clones, with some not included. The data show about 84,000 clones, 70% to 75% seen once. What was sequenced was peripheral blood. The TCR was taken from a man aged 45-65 years with active or convalescent COVID-19. The chain uses TRBV5-1 and TRBJ2-3, with D hard to call. CDR3 sequence: CASSSHTDTQYF. The CDR3 DNA is TGCGCCAGCAGCTCCCACACAGATACGCAGTATTTT.